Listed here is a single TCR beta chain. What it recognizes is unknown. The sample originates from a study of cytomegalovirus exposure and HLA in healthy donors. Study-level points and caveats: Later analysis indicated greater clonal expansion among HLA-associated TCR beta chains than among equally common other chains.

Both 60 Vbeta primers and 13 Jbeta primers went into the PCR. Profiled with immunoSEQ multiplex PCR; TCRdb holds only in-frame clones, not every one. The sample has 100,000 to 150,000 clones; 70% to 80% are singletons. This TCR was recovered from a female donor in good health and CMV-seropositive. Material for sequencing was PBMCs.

CDR3 nucleotides: TGTGCCAGCTCACCACTGGGACTAGAAGACACAGATACGCAGTATTTT. It codes for CASSPLGLEDTDTQYF. The V call is TRBV18, the J call TRBJ2-3; TRBD2 agrees at 8 bases. CDR3 length equals 16 residues. CDR1 and CDR2 from the germline V gene are KGHSH and LQKENI. J was trimmed by 2 bases and V by 1 base; bases with no gene match: 5.